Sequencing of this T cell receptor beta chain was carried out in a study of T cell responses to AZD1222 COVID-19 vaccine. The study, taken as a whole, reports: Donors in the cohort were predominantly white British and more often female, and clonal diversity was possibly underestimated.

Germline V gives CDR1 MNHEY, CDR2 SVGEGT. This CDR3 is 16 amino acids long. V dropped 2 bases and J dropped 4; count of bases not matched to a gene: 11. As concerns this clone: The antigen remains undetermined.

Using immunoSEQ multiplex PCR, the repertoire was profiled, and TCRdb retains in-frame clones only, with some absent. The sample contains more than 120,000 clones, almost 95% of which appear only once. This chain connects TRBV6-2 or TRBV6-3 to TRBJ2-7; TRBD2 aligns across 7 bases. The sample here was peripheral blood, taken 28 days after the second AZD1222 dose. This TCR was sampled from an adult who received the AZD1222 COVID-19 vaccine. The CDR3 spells CASSYPLGGSGYEQYF. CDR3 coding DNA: TGTGCCAGCAGTTACCCCCTAGGCGGGAGCGGGTACGAGCAGTACTTC.